Listed below are T cell receptor beta chains from one sample, sequenced in a study of identical twins. TCRdb fed the 5' RACE reads into MiXCR, producing one record per CDR3 protein. The sample holds a few hundred thousand distinct CDR3 sequences, around an eighth seen once. The same data also went into a second study, on yellow fever vaccine responses in identical twins.

Sequenced input: CD8+ T cells sorted from blood. The receptor set was obtained from a woman aged 18-35 years in good health. CDR3s include the opening cysteine and the closing phenylalanine or tryptophan. The D gene is left open where the match is weak. Not every row has a clone size; where given, it reads once, few, many or a size class.

d_call j_call clone_size v_call cdr3_aa cdr3_nt
TRBD2 TRBJ2-1 . TRBV12-3/TRBV12-4 CASIIGLAGGGEQFF TGTGCCAGCATAATCGGGCTAGCGGGAGGTGGCGAGCAGTTCTTC
. TRBJ1-1 . TRBV11-2 CASSLGHPGEAFF TGTGCCAGCAGCTTAGGGCACCCGGGGGAAGCTTTCTTT
TRBD1 TRBJ1-1 . TRBV28 CASSLDRAGASEAFF TGTGCCAGCAGCCTCGACAGGGCCGGCGCGTCTGAAGCTTTCTTT
TRBD1 TRBJ2-1 . TRBV12-5 CASGFGKWDRAYNEQFF TGTGCTAGTGGTTTTGGGAAGTGGGACAGGGCCTACAATGAGCAGTTCTTC
TRBD1 TRBJ2-2 few TRBV24-1 CATSDPRTGSNTGELFF TGTGCCACCAGTGATCCTCGGACAGGGTCGAACACCGGGGAGCTGTTTTTT
. TRBJ2-7 . TRBV6-5 CASSYSGDPREQYF TGTGCCAGCAGTTATTCGGGGGACCCGCGGGAGCAGTACTTC
TRBD1 TRBJ2-7 many TRBV3-1 CASSQDIGQGNEQYF TGTGCCAGCAGCCAAGATATCGGACAGGGTAACGAGCAGTACTTC
TRBD1 TRBJ2-7 few TRBV7-9 CASSRDRGQGTYEQYF TGTGCCAGCAGCCGCGACCGAGGACAGGGGACCTACGAGCAGTACTTC
. TRBJ2-7 few TRBV20-1 CSAKGITSYEQYF TGCAGTGCGAAGGGTATTACGTCCTACGAGCAGTACTTC
TRBD2 TRBJ2-3 . TRBV4-1 CASSHQRLAGGEDTQYF TGCGCCAGCAGCCACCAACGACTAGCGGGAGGAGAAGATACGCAGTATTTT
. TRBJ2-5 many TRBV21-1 CASSKVGGGAETQYF .
. TRBJ2-7 . TRBV12-3/TRBV12-4 CASSLGPLDEQYF TGTGCCAGCAGTTTAGGGCCCCTAGACGAGCAGTACTTC
. TRBJ2-3 . TRBV20-1 CSARGLFVGDTQYF TGCAGTGCTAGAGGGCTATTCGTAGGAGATACGCAGTATTTT
TRBD2 TRBJ2-5 few TRBV5-1 CASSLTPRLAEVQETQYF TGCGCCAGCAGCTTGACCCCCCGACTAGCGGAAGTCCAAGAGACCCAGTACTTC
TRBD1 TRBJ2-5 few TRBV25-1 CASSSITGRGEPGQGLQETQYF TGTGCCAGCAGTTCAATAACCGGGAGAGGGGAACCGGGACAGGGGTTACAAGAGACCCAGTACTTC
TRBD2 TRBJ2-3 . TRBV24-1 CATSDDGTSGTRINLSTDTQYF TGTGCCACCAGTGATGACGGGACTAGCGGGACCCGTATAAATCTTAGCACAGATACGCAGTATTTT
TRBD1 TRBJ1-1 . TRBV10-3 CAITLTGGNTEAFF TGTGCCATCACTTTGACAGGGGGGAACACTGAAGCTTTCTTT
. TRBJ2-3 few TRBV5-1 CASSLWRTTDTQYF TGCGCCAGCAGCTTGTGGCGGACCACAGATACGCAGTATTTT
. TRBJ2-7 few TRBV20-1 CSARAGDSYEQYF TGCAGTGCTAGAGCAGGGGACTCCTACGAGCAGTACTTC
TRBD1 TRBJ2-3 few TRBV11-2 CASSLSLTGRDTQYF TGTGCCAGCAGCTTATCCCTGACAGGGCGAGATACGCAGTATTTT
TRBD1 TRBJ1-5 once TRBV19 CASSVQGQGYQPQHF TGTGCCAGTAGTGTCCAAGGACAGGGGTACCAGCCCCAGCATTTT
. TRBJ2-5 . TRBV12-3/TRBV12-4 CASSFSLRLGQETQYF TGTGCCAGCAGTTTTTCTCTGCGTTTAGGACAAGAGACCCAGTACTTC
. TRBJ1-1 . TRBV3-1 CASSQSRGRVNTEAFF TGTGCCAGCAGCCAATCCAGGGGAAGGGTGAACACTGAAGCTTTCTTT
. TRBJ1-1 . TRBV18 CASSGEDGWNTEAFF TGTGCCAGCTCAGGCGAAGACGGTTGGAACACTGAAGCTTTCTTT
TRBD2 TRBJ2-3 few TRBV9 CASSEFSGEPTDTQYF TGTGCCAGCAGCGAGTTTAGCGGGGAACCCACAGATACGCAGTATTTT
. TRBJ2-2 many TRBV4-1 CASSPGHPVPTGELFF TGCGCCAGCAGCCCGGGACATCCCGTACCCACCGGGGAGCTGTTTTTT
TRBD1 TRBJ1-4 . TRBV29-1 CSVEDQQGANEKLFF TGCAGCGTTGAAGATCAACAGGGGGCTAATGAAAAACTGTTTTTT
. TRBJ2-1 few TRBV4-1 CASSQEDWKNEQFF TGCGCCAGCAGCCAAGAAGACTGGAAGAATGAGCAGTTCTTC
. TRBJ2-1 . TRBV7-9 CASSYPVQGSSDEQFF TGTGCCAGCAGCTATCCCGTACAGGGATCTAGCGATGAGCAGTTCTTC
. TRBJ2-5 many TRBV3-1 CASSQGWAHGETQYF TGTGCCAGCAGCCAAGGGTGGGCCCACGGAGAGACCCAGTACTTC
TRBD1 TRBJ1-3 . TRBV3-1 CASSQDRGTGIFSGNTIYF TGTGCCAGCAGCCAAGATCGCGGGACAGGGATCTTCTCTGGAAACACCATATATTTT
TRBD1 TRBJ1-2 . TRBV12-3/TRBV12-4 CASSLVGGVYGYTF TGTGCCAGCAGTTTAGTAGGGGGCGTTTATGGCTACACCTTC
. TRBJ2-1 . TRBV7-9 CASSLALLEQFF TGTGCCAGCAGCTTAGCGCTTCTGGAGCAGTTCTTC
. TRBJ1-1 few TRBV3-1 CASSQGAEEAFF TGTGCCAGCAGCCAAGGGGCAGAAGAAGCTTTCTTT
. TRBJ2-1 few TRBV12-3/TRBV12-4 CASSFGAPNNEQFF TGTGCCAGCAGTTTTGGAGCCCCGAATAATGAGCAGTTCTTC